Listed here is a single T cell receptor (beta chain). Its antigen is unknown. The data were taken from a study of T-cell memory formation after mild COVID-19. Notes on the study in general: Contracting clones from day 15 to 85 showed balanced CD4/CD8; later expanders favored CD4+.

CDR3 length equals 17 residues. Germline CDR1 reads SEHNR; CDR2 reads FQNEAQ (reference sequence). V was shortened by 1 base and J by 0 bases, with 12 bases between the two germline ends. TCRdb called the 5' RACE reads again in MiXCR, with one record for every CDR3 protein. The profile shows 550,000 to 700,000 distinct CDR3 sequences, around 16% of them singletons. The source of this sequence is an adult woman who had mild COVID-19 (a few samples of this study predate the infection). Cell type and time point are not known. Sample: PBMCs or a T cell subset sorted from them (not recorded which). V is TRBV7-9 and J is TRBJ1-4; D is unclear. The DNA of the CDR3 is TGTGCCAGCAGCTTAGTAGGGTATATCTCAACTAATGAAAAACTGTTTTTT. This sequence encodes CASSLVGYISTNEKLFF.